The source of this T cell receptor (beta chain) is a study of blood T cell repertoires in COVID-19. About the research overall: Samples of COVID-19 (acute and convalescent) were obtained from the United States, Italy and Spain.

Method: immunoSEQ multiplex PCR; TCRdb's copy keeps in-frame clones and lacks some. The sample contains about 230,000 clones, around 80% of which appear only once. The CDR3 spans 14 residues. Germline trimming cut 3 bases from V and 2 bases from J; bases unmatched to any gene: 4. Germline V gene data show CDR1 as DFQATT and CDR2 as SNEGSKA (reference sequence). This clonotype was sampled from a man aged 60 to 75 who had recovered from COVID-19. The chain recombines TRBV20-1 with TRBJ2-3; the match to TRBD2 covers 8 bases. Sequencing was done on a sample of PBMCs or T cells enriched from blood (not recorded which). This CDR3 reads CSASRLANTDTQYF. In nucleotides, the CDR3 is TGCAGTGCTAGTAGACTAGCGAACACAGATACGCAGTATTTT.